The clone carrying this T cell receptor beta chain was seen just once. Its target is unknown. The junction and the germline gene differ at one end; a read error may be behind it. These data are taken from a study of breast tumors, draining lymph nodes, adjacent tissues. Breast cancer patients provided tissue from their axillary draining lymph nodes. Study-level points and caveats: Tumors had less TCR diversity than lymph nodes, more than nontumor tissue.

One entry per CDR3 protein, called by TCRdb with MiXCR from the multiplex PCR reads. The sample lists some 170,000 distinct CDR3 sequences; about 33% were seen once. The CDR3 contains 16 residues. Looked up from germline, CDR1 is MNHEY and CDR2 is SVGAGI. The sequence was collected from a female donor with breast cancer. Some clones in this sample may be carry-over from other donors' samples. The J gene is TRBJ2-5, the V gene TRBV6-5; the D gene is possibly TRBD2 (6 bases). The specimen was axillary lymph node tissue. The CDR3 DNA is TGTGCCAGCAGTCACTCGAGAGGGAGGCCCCGAGAGACCCAGTACTTC. Translating it yields CASSHSRGRPRETQYF.